What follows is one T cell receptor beta chain and its context. What it recognizes is unknown. Clones were sequenced by immunoSEQ multiplex PCR, and TCRdb holds only the in-frame ones, with some missing. The profile shows some 120,000 clones, 85% to 95% of them singletons. V dropped 4 bases and J dropped 9 bases, with 10 bases sitting between them. This CDR3 is 12 amino acids long. Per the germline V gene, CDR1 is MGHRA and CDR2 is YSYEKL. The record originates from a study of graft-versus-host responses after intestinal transplantation. The sequence derives from a human donor who was the organ donor for an intestinal transplant. This specimen consisted of unstimulated CD8+ T cells sorted from spleen or lymph node cells, obtained before transplant. The gene calls are TRBV4-1 and TRBJ2-4; D possibly uses TRBD1 or TRBD2 (6 bases each). CDR3 region: CASSPTGAIQYF. The CDR3 DNA reads TGCGCCAGCAGCCCGACGGGGGCCATTCAGTACTTC.